This T cell receptor (beta chain) was obtained from a study of T cell responses to AZD1222 COVID-19 vaccine. TCRdb keeps only in-frame clones here, not all; method: immunoSEQ multiplex PCR. This table has 200,000 or so clones, about 90% appearing once. With 7 bases clipped from V and 6 bases from J, the junction kept 8 bases outside the gene matches. The length of the CDR3 is 15 residues. Germline V gene data show CDR1 as LGHNT and CDR2 as FRNRAP. The chain carries TRBV12-5 and TRBJ2-3; 12 nucleotides line up with TRBD2. The TCR originated in an adult in good health. The specimen comprised peripheral blood, sampled on day 0 of AZD1222 vaccination. CDR3 nucleotide sequence: TGTGCTAGTGCGCTAGCGGGAGGGTACAGGGATACGCAGTATTTT. Its translation is CASALAGGYRDTQYF.